The 11 T cell receptor beta chains below come from one sample, sequenced in a study of cytomegalovirus exposure and HLA in healthy donors. The PCR contained 60 Vbeta and 13 Jbeta primers. Libraries were prepared by immunoSEQ multiplex PCR; TCRdb keeps only in-frame clonotypes and omits some of them. The table shows over 150,000 clones, with about 80% occurring only once. The sequencing sample was made of PBMCs. The origin of the receptors is a boy aged 5-17 years in good health and CMV-seronegative.

V and J are TRBV5-6 and TRBJ1-1; TRBD1 is a possible D gene (6 bases). The CDR3 loop spans 15 amino acids. Trimming removed 2 bases at V and 7 bases at J, with 18 bases between. Germline lookup yields CDR1 SGHDT and CDR2 YYEEEE. In nucleotides, the CDR3 is TGTGCCAGCAGCTTAGGTAGACCGAGAGGGGGTGAAGCTTTCTTT. It encodes CASSLGRPRGGEAFF.

The rearrangement links TRBV6-6 to TRBJ2-3; 7 bases are shared with TRBD2. Per the germline V gene, CDR1 is MNHNY and CDR2 is SVGAGI (reference sequence). The length of the CDR3 is 15 residues. J was trimmed by 2 bases and V by 2 bases; bases with no gene match: 4. The CDR3 sequence is CASSYGRGNTDTQYF. In DNA form, the CDR3 reads TGTGCCAGCAGTTACGGGCGGGGGAACACAGATACGCAGTATTTT.

The chain joins TRBV9 to TRBJ2-2, with 11 bases that match TRBD2. This CDR3 contains 17 residues. V trimming: 4 bases; J trimming: 0 bases; junction bases outside the gene matches: 5. Germline V lookup: CDR1 SGDLS, CDR2 YYNGEE. The CDR3: CASSSQGLAANTGELFF. CDR3 DNA sequence: TGTGCCAGCAGCTCTCAGGGACTAGCGGCGAACACCGGGGAGCTGTTTTTT.

Only a few counts were recorded for this clone. The genes are TRBV25-1 and TRBJ1-6; possible D gene TRBD1, 5 bases. V lost 6 bases to trimming and J lost 6 bases, with 9 bases between them. CDR1 and CDR2 from the germline V gene are MGHDK and SYGVNS. The CDR3 runs to 13 residues. Here the CDR3 DNA reads TGTGCCAGCAGGGGGAGGGGTAATTCACCCCTCCACTTT. It is translated as CASRGRGNSPLHF.

This clone appeared a single time. V and J are TRBV5-6 and TRBJ2-5, with 10 bases fitting TRBD2. Germline V gene data show CDR1 as SGHDT and CDR2 as YYEEEE. Trimming at V came to 3 bases and at J to 7 bases, leaving 9 bases not matched to a gene. This CDR3 spans 15 amino acids. CDR3 protein: CASSSLAGVLGTQYF. The CDR3, as DNA: TGTGCCAGCAGCTCTCTAGCGGGAGTATTGGGGACCCAGTACTTC.

Concerning this clone: The same CDR3 arises from other DNA sequences in this sample as well. V is TRBV6-5 and J is TRBJ2-1; 9 bases line up with TRBD2. With 6 bases clipped from V and 9 bases from J, the junction kept 6 bases outside the gene matches. The CDR3 length is 13 residues. Germline loops: CDR1 MNHEY, CDR2 SVGAGI. The CDR3 DNA follows: TGTGCCAGCAGAGCGGGGGGAGGGCTTGAGCAGTTCTTC. Protein product: CASRAGGGLEQFF.

J is TRBJ1-2 and V is TRBV25-1; TRBD1 might be the D (6 bases). The CDR3 spans 14 residues. CDR1 is MGHDK, CDR2 SYGVNS, per germline. V was trimmed by 0 bases and J by 7 bases, leaving 12 bases between them. The CDR3 sequence: CASSEYQGPSGYTF. Here the CDR3 DNA reads TGTGCCAGCAGTGAATACCAGGGGCCTAGTGGCTACACCTTC.

The chain links TRBV2 to TRBJ2-7; D unclear. CDR3 size: 11 residues. V lost 7 bases and J 4 bases, leaving 8 bases between the germline ends. Germline V gives CDR1 SNHLY, CDR2 FYNNEI. CDR3 bases: TGTGCCAGCACGGTCAGGTACGAGCAGTACTTC. It yields the protein CASTVRYEQYF.

The chain carries TRBV30 and TRBJ2-5, with D uncertain. The germline gives CDR1 GTSNPN, CDR2 SVGIG (reference sequence). The CDR3 extends over 11 amino acids. V was trimmed by 0 bases and J by 5 bases, leaving 4 bases between them. CDR3 nucleotides: TGTGCCTGGAGTGTACGGGAGACCCAGTACTTC. Protein: CAWSVRETQYF. The complete variable domain, with remaining parts taken from reference TRBV30 and TRBJ2-5, reads SQTIHQWPATLVQPVGSPLSLECTVEGTSNPNLYWYRQAAGRGLQLLFYSVGIGQISSEVPQNLSASRPQDRQFILSSKKLLLSDSGFYLCAWSVRETQYFGPGTRLLVL.

The V gene is TRBV6-5, the J gene TRBJ2-7; 7 bases agree with TRBD1. Losses at the gene ends were 6 bases for V and 0 bases for J; bases not matched to a gene: 8. CDR1 is MNHEY, CDR2 SVGAGI, per germline. The length of the CDR3 is 15 residues. CDR3 DNA sequence: TGTGCCAGCAGCCGCGACAGGGTGAGCTCCTACGAGCAGTACTTC. Translation: CASSRDRVSSYEQYF.

This clone was seen a single time. The rearrangement joins TRBV11-2 to TRBJ2-7; 9 nucleotides match TRBD2. The length of the CDR3 is 14 residues. V dropped 8 bases and J dropped 0; count of bases not matched to a gene: 5. Germline V gene lookup returns CDR1 SGHAT and CDR2 FQNNGV. CDR3 nucleotides: TGTGCCAGCTCAAGACTAGCGGCCTCCTACGAGCAGTACTTC. Translating gives CASSRLAASYEQYF. Based on the CDR3 plus reference TRBV11-2 and TRBJ2-7, the full variable domain is EAGVAQSPRYKIIEKRQSVAFWCNPISGHATLYWYQQILGQGPKLLIQFQNNGVVDDSQLPKDRFSAERLKGVDSTLKIQPAKLEDSAVYLCASSRLAASYEQYFGPGTRLTVT.